This T cell receptor (beta chain) appears in the sequencing data of a study of blood T cells in healthy people across ages. Points from the study as a whole: Total diversity from one million sequenced T cells was likely underestimated.

Primers used in a second PCR of roughly 6 to 11 cycles were a sample-barcoded 5' primer and a J-beta primer mix. All cDNA molecules were each tagged by a template-switch adaptor with 12 random nucleotides. One entry per CDR3 protein results from TCRdb running MiXCR on the 5' RACE reads. The table lists hundreds of thousands of distinct CDR3 sequences, under 30% of them singletons. Isolating PBMCs gave at least 6 million of these cells per sample. As to this clonotype: Antigen specificity is unknown.

What was sequenced was blood. The sequence derives from a woman older than 75 in good health.

CDR3 coding DNA: TGCGCCAGCAGTATTGTGTTGCGGGGGGATAATGAGCAGTTCTTC. Residues: CASSIVLRGDNEQFF. The chain uses TRBV5-1 and TRBJ2-1; 8 bases line up with TRBD2. Germline V gene sequence: CDR1 SGHRS, CDR2 YFSETQ. This CDR3 has 15 residues. The V gene end was trimmed by 5 bases and the J gene end by 7 bases; junction bases not matched to a gene: 11.